The present entry profiles one TCR beta chain with its context. The antigen is unknown. These data belong to a study of beta chain features in type 1 diabetes. The overall study: Researchers looked at roughly 110 million sorted cells across all samples.

The investigators reverse transcribed all of the isolated RNA, so they sequenced expressed TCRB transcripts. Here immunoSEQ multiplex PCR was the method, and the copy in TCRdb shows in-frame clones only, minus some. This sample has under 250,000 clones; under 13% occur once, and the top ten carry approximately 1.4%. Broader study findings: Sequencing from cDNA could over-represent high-TCR-expressing cells. Within the patient group, naive, central memory and Treg TCRB repertoires appeared more similar to each other than within healthy donors. A possible short-template PCR bias applies equally to patients and controls.

The TCR originated in a man aged 18 to 29 in good health. The sequencing sample was made of central memory CD4+ T cells from blood.

As DNA, the CDR3 is TGTGCCAGCATTCCACAGGGGATCGAAGAGACCCAGTACTTC. This encodes CASIPQGIEETQYF. The chain employs TRBV28 and TRBJ2-5, with 7 positions matching TRBD1. Germline CDR1 MDHEN, CDR2 SYDVKM. This CDR3 region has 14 residues. Trimming took 7 bases from V and 3 from J; bases not matched to a gene: 8.